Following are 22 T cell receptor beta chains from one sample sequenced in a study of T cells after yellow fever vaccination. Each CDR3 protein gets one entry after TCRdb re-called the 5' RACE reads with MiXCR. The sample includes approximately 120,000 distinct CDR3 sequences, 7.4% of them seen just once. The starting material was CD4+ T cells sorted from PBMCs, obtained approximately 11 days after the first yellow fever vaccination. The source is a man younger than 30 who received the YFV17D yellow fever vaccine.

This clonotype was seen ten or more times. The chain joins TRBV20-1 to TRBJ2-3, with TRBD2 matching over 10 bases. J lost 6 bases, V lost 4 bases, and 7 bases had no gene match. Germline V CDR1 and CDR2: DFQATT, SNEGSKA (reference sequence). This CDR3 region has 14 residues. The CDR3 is CSAIGLAGVDTQYF. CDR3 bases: TGCAGTGCTATCGGGCTAGCGGGGGTGGATACGCAGTATTTT.

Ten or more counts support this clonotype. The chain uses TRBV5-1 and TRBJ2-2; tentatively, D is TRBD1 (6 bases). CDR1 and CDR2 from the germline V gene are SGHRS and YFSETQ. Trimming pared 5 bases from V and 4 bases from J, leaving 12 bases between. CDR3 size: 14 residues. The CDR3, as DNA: TGCGCCAGCAGATCAGGGGAAATCACCGGGGAGCTGTTTTTT. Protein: CASRSGEITGELFF.

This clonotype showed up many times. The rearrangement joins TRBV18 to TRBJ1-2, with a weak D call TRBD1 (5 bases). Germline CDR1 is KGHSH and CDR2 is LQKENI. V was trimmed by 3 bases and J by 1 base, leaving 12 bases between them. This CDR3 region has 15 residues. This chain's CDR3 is CASSPPNGGNYGYTF. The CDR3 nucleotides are TGTGCCAGCTCACCGCCAAATGGGGGTAACTATGGCTACACCTTC.

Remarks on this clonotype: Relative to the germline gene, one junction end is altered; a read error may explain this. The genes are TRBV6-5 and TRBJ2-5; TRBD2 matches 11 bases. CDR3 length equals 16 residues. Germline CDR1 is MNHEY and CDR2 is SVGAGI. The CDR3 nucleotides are TGTGGCAGCAGTTACTCGGTACTAGCGGGGGCGGAGACCCAGTACTTC. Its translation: CGSSYSVLAGAETQYF.

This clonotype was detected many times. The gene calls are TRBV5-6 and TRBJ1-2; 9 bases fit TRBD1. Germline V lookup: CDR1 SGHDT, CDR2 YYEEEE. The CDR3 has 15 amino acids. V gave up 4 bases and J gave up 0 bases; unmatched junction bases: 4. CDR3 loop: CASSPRTGANYGYTF. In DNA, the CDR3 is TGTGCCAGCAGCCCGCGGACAGGGGCTAACTATGGCTACACCTTC.

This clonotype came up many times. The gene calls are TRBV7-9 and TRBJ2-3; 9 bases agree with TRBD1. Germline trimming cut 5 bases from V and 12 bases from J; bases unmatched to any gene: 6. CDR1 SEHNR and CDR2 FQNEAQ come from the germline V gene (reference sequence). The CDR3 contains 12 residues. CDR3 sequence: CASSQGQGKQYF. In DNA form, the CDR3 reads TGTGCCAGCAGCCAGGGACAGGGAAAACAGTATTTT.

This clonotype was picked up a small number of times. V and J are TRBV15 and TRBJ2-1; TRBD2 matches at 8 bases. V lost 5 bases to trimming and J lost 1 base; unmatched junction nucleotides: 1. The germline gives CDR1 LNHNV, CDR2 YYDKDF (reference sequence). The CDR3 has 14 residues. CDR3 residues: CATSRGGSYNEQFF. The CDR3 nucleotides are TGTGCCACCAGCCGGGGGGGTTCCTACAATGAGCAGTTCTTC.

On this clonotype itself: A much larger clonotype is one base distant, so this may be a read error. The CDR3 DNA reads as TGTGCCAGCAGCCGCCGGGACAGAGCGACCCAGTACTTC. Encoded protein: CASSRRDRATQYF. V gene TRBV3-1 combines with J gene TRBJ2-5; 7 positions match TRBD1. Germline trimming cut 4 bases from V and 7 bases from J; bases unmatched to any gene: 6. CDR3 length: 13 amino acids. The germline V gene encodes CDR1 LGHDT and CDR2 YNNKEL (reference sequence).

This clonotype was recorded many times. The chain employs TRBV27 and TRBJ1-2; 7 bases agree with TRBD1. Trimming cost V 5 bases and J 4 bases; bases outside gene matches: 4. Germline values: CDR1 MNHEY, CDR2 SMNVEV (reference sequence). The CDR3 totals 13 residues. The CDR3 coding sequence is TGTGCCAGCAGTAGACAGGGAGCCTATGGCTACACCTTC. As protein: CASSRQGAYGYTF.

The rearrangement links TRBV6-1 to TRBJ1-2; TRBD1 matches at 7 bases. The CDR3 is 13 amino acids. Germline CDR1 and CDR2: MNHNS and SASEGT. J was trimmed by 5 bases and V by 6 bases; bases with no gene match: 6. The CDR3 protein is CASRTGEEYGYTF. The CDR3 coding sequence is TGTGCCAGCAGAACAGGGGAGGAGTATGGCTACACCTTC.

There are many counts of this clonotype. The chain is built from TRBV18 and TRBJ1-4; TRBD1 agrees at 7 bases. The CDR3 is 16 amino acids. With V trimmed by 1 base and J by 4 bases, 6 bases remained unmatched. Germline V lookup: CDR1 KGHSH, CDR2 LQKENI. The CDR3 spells CASSPLADRRNEKLFF. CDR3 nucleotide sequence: TGTGCCAGCTCACCACTGGCGGACAGGCGTAATGAAAAACTGTTTTTT.

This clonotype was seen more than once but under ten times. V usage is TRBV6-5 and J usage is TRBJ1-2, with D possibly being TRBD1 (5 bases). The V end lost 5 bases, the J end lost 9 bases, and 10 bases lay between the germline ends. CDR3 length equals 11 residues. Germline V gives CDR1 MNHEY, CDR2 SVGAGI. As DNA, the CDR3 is TGTGCCAGCAGTCAGGGCCCGCGCTACACCTTC. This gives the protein CASSQGPRYTF.

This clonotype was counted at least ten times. The CDR3 nucleotides are TGTGCCAGCAGCTTCTACAGGGGAGGTGAAGCTTTCTTT. Translation gives CASSFYRGGEAFF. The genes are TRBV7-9 and TRBJ1-1; 7 bases agree with TRBD1. The CDR3 extends over 13 amino acids. The V gene end was trimmed by 3 bases and the J gene end by 7 bases; junction bases not matched to a gene: 5. Germline lookup yields CDR1 SEHNR and CDR2 FQNEAQ (reference sequence).

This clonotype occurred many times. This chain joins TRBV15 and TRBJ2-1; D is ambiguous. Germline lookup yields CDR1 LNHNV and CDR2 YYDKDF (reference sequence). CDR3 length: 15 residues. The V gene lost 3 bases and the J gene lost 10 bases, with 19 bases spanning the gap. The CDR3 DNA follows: TGTGCCACCAGCAGGGCCGCCTTCGAACTTAAGGAGCAGTTCTTC. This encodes CATSRAAFELKEQFF.

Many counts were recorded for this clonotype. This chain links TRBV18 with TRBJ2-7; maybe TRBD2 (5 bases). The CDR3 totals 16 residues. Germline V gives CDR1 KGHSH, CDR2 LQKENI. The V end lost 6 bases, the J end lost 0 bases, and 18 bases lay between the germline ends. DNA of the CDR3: TGTGCCAGCTCTCCCATTCGGAGGACCAGCTCCTACGAGCAGTACGTC. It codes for CASSPIRRTSSYEQYV.

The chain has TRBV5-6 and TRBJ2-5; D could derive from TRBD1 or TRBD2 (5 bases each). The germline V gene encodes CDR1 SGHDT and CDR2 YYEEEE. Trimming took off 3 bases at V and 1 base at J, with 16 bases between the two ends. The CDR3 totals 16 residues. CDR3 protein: CASSWGRLGLQETQYF. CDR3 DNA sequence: TGTGCCAGCAGCTGGGGACGGCTAGGCCTCCAAGAGACCCAGTACTTC.

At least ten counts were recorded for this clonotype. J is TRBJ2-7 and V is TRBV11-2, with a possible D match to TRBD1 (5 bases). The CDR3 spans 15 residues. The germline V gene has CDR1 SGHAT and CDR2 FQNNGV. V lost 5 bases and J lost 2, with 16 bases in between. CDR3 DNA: TGTGCCAGCAGCAAACACGGCCAGGGCGCCTACGAGCAGTACTTC. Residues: CASSKHGQGAYEQYF.

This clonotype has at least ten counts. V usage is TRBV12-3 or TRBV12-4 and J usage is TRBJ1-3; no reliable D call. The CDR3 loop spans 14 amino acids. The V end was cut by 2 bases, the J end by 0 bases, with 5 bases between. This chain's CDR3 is CASSLWSSGNTIYF. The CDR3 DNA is TGTGCCAGCAGTTTATGGAGCTCTGGAAACACCATATATTTT.

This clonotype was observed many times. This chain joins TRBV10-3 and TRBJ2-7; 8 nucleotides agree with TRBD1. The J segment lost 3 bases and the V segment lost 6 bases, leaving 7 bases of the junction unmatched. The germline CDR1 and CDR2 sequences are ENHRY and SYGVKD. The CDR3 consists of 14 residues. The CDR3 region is CAIRLGQGRYEQYF. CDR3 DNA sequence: TGTGCCATCAGATTAGGACAGGGCCGCTACGAGCAGTACTTC.

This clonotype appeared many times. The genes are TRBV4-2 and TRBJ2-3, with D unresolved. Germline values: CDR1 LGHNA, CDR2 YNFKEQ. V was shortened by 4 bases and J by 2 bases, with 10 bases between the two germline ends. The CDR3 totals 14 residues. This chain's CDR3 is CASSRSLYTDTQYF. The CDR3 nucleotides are TGTGCCAGCAGCCGTTCGTTGTACACAGATACGCAGTATTTT.

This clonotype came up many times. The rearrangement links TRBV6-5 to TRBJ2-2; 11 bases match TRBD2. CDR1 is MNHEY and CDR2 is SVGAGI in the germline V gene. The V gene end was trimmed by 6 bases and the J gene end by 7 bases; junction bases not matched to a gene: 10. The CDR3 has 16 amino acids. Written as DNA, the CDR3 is TGTGCCAGCAGGGGAACTAGCGGGGGTTTGGGCGGGGAGCTGTTTTTT. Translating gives CASRGTSGGLGGELFF.

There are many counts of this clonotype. This CDR3 reads CASSPRPLRNEQFF. CDR3 sequence (DNA): TGTGCCAGCAGCCCCCGACCCTTGAGGAATGAGCAGTTCTTC. V is TRBV7-2 and J is TRBJ2-1; no firm D call. CDR3 size: 14 residues. V was clipped by 5 bases and J by 7 bases, with 15 bases between them. Germline V gives CDR1 SGHTA, CDR2 FQGNSA.